The rows below give T cell receptor beta chains drawn from one sample of a study of tumor and adjacent non-tumor tissue in lung cancer. Using its own MiXCR run on the multiplex PCR reads, TCRdb lists one record per CDR3 protein. The sample lists approximately 68,000 distinct CDR3 sequences, roughly 77% occurring once. Sequenced: distant non-tumor lung tissue. These receptors were taken from a man in his 60s with non-small cell lung cancer. Each CDR3 is given with its conserved first and last residue. A D gene is named only where the DNA matches it firmly. Clone size is stated in some rows and not others, as once, few, many or a class when expanded.

clone size	V gene	J gene	D gene	CDR3 DNA	CDR3 protein
-	TRBV7-9	TRBJ2-7	-	TGTGCCGGCAGCTTGGCTCCGGCCCCCTACGAGCAGTACTTC	CAGSLAPAPYEQYF
-	TRBV6-1	TRBJ2-2	-	TGTGCCAGCAGTGACAGGGCTTCCAGGGAGTTGTTTTTT	CASSDRASRELFF
-	TRBV29-1	TRBJ1-5	-	TGCAGCGTTGCTCAGGGTCTCAATCCGCCCCAACATTTT	CSVAQGLNPPQHF
-	TRBV12-3/TRBV12-4	TRBJ2-7	TRBD2	TGTTCCAGCAGTCGGACTAGCAGGAGGGCCATCCACGAGCAGTACTTC	CSSSRTSRRAIHEQYF
-	TRBV7-9	TRBJ2-5	-	TGTGCCAGCAGTTTAGGCTCGGAGACCCACTACTTC	CASSLGSETHYF
-	TRBV7-8	TRBJ2-1	-	TGTGGCAGTACCTTAGAATGGATAAGCGTTCACAATGAGCAGTTCTTC	CGSTLEWISVHNEQFF
once	TRBV29-1	TRBJ1-1	-	TGCAGCGTTTACAGGAGCCCTACTGAAGCTTTCTTT	CSVYRSPTEAFF
-	TRBV29-1	TRBJ2-3	-	TGCAGCATGGGATTTGACGCAGATACGCAGTATTTT	CSMGFDADTQYF
once	TRBV4-1	TRBJ2-1	TRBD1	TGCGCCACCAACCCCCGGGACAGGGGCAATGAGCAGTTCTTC	CATNPRDRGNEQFF
-	TRBV11-2	TRBJ2-3	TRBD1	TGTGCCAGCAGCATGCAGGGGGCGCAGGTGTCAGATAAGCAGTATTTT	CASSMQGAQVSDKQYF
-	TRBV6-6	TRBJ1-4	-	TGTGCCACCTGGACAGCGGGCGTTTGCGATGAAAAACTGTTTTTT	CATWTAGVCDEKLFF
few	TRBV10-2	TRBJ2-7	-	TGCGCCAGCAGTGGGTGGGATATAGCCGTCAAAAGCTCCTACGAACAGTACTTC	CASSGWDIAVKSSYEQYF
many	TRBV12-3/TRBV12-4	TRBJ2-5	TRBD1	TGTGCCAGCAGCTCAACAGGGGGCTTTGAGACCCAGTACTTC	CASSSTGGFETQYF